The 21 T cell receptor beta chains presented below share a single source sample, sequenced in a study of CD8 T cells in Susac syndrome. RNA totalling 0.5 to 1 ug underwent reverse transcription with random hexamers. TCRdb reprocessed the immunoSEQ multiplex PCR reads with MiXCR, giving one entry per CDR3 protein. The sample lists 95,000 to 150,000 distinct CDR3 sequences; 85% to 95% were seen once. Source material: CD4+ T cells from PBMCs. The receptors shown here come from a human donor in good health.

The chain combines TRBV18 with TRBJ2-3; tentative D call: TRBD1 (6 bases). Germline V gene lookup returns CDR1 KGHSH and CDR2 LQKENI. The CDR3 consists of 14 residues. V was shortened by 10 bases and J by 4 bases, with 18 bases between the two germline ends. CDR3 nucleotide sequence: TGTGCCACACACAAAGGGGGTAACGCAGATACGCAGTATTTT. Protein: CATHKGGNADTQYF.

The rearrangement joins TRBV6-2 or TRBV6-3 to TRBJ2-1, with TRBD2 matching over 13 bases. The CDR3 loop spans 13 amino acids. The junction had 4 bases not matched to a gene; V was cut back by 4 bases and J by 13 bases. Germline V gives CDR1 MNHEY, CDR2 SVGEGT. CDR3 DNA: TGTGCCAGCAGTTGGGGGACTAGCGGGGTACAGTTCTTC. Its translation is CASSWGTSGVQFF.

The gene calls are TRBV3-1 and TRBJ2-2, with D unresolved. The CDR3 extends over 14 amino acids. Trimming took 1 base from V and 7 from J, leaving 10 bases between them. Germline lookup yields CDR1 LGHDT and CDR2 YNNKEL (reference sequence). CDR3: CASSQGGRVGELFF. DNA for the CDR3: TGTGCCAGCAGCCAAGGAGGAAGGGTCGGGGAGCTGTTTTTT.

The chain combines TRBV3-1 with TRBJ2-5; D unclear. Germline-derived CDR1 and CDR2 are LGHDT and YNNKEL (reference sequence). V lost 7 bases to trimming and J lost 7 bases, with 22 bases between them. This CDR3 spans 15 amino acids. The CDR3 DNA reads TGTGCCAGCACCCTAGGGCCAGGCGCGGCAGGGACCCAGTACTTC. It yields the protein CASTLGPGAAGTQYF.

The chain joins TRBV12-3 or TRBV12-4 to TRBJ2-7; perhaps D is TRBD1 or TRBD2 (6 bases each). The CDR3 has 14 residues. Trimming stripped 2 bases from V and 0 bases from J, with 8 bases between. This chain's CDR3 is CASSLRGVSYEQYF. The CDR3, as DNA: TGTGCCAGCAGTTTAAGGGGGGTCTCCTACGAGCAGTACTTC.

The chain employs TRBV9 and TRBJ2-5; D is undetermined. Germline-derived CDR1 and CDR2 are SGDLS and YYNGEE. V lost 0 bases and J 0 bases, leaving 6 bases between the germline ends. The CDR3 sequence is 14 residues long. CDR3 protein: CASSVGTNQETQYF. As DNA, the CDR3 is TGTGCCAGCAGCGTAGGAACGAACCAAGAGACCCAGTACTTC. The full variable domain, with the rest looked up from reference TRBV9 and TRBJ2-5, is DSGVTQTPKHLITATGQRVTLRCSPRSGDLSVYWYQQSLDQGLQFLIQYYNGEERAKGNILERFSAQQFPDLHSELNLSSLELGDSALYFCASSVGTNQETQYFGPGTRLLVL.

The chain links TRBV2 to TRBJ2-1; 8 bases fit TRBD2. Germline-derived CDR1 and CDR2 are SNHLY and FYNNEI. The CDR3 runs to 11 residues. V trimming: 6 bases; J trimming: 12 bases; junction bases outside the gene matches: 4. In DNA, the CDR3 is TGTGCCAGCAGCCCGGGGGGGCCGCAGTTCTTC. The encoded protein is CASSPGGPQFF.

The chain is built from TRBV28 and TRBJ2-5; TRBD2 aligns across 8 bases. The CDR3 sequence is 12 residues long. CDR1 is MDHEN and CDR2 is SYDVKM in the germline V gene. J gave up 3 bases and V 9 bases, and 3 bases lay outside the gene matches. The DNA of the CDR3 is TGTGCCAGGGGACTAGGAAAAGAGACCCAGTACTTC. Translating gives CARGLGKETQYF. Drawing the rest from reference TRBV28 and TRBJ2-5, the complete variable domain is DVKVTQSSRYLVKRTGEKVFLECVQDMDHENMFWYRQDPGLGLRLIYFSYDVKMKEKGDIPEGYSVSREKKERFSLILESASTNQTSMYLCARGLGKETQYFGPGTRLLVL.

This clonotype was picked up one time. The V gene is TRBV7-2, the J gene TRBJ2-5, with no clear D. V gave up 5 bases and J gave up 5 bases, with 18 bases separating them. Germline V lookup: CDR1 SGHTA, CDR2 FQGNSA. This CDR3 spans 15 amino acids. CDR3 coding DNA: TGTGCCAGCAGCACGAAGGGTAGCAAACCGGAGACCCAGTACTTC. Amino acids: CASSTKGSKPETQYF.

The chain carries TRBV4-1 and TRBJ1-4, with D possibly being TRBD1 (5 bases). The germline V and J ends were trimmed by 0 bases and 4 bases, with 18 bases remaining between them. Germline CDR1 MGHRA, CDR2 YSYEKL. This CDR3 comprises 18 residues. As DNA, the CDR3 is TGCGCCAGCAGCCAAGAAAGGAGGCAGGGTCTAAATAATGAAAAACTGTTTTTT. Translated, it gives CASSQERRQGLNNEKLFF.

This clonotype appeared once. In DNA form, the CDR3 reads TGTGCCAGCAGTCTCTACAGGGCTGAGACCCAGTACTTC. The encoded protein is CASSLYRAETQYF. The rearrangement joins TRBV7-2 to TRBJ2-5; D might be TRBD1 (6 bases). Per the germline V gene, CDR1 is SGHTA and CDR2 is FQGNSA. V lost 6 bases to trimming and J lost 5 bases, with 13 bases between them. This CDR3 has 13 residues.

The chain joins TRBV9 to TRBJ2-7; the D gene is possibly TRBD1 (6 bases). This CDR3 has 15 amino acids. The germline V gene has CDR1 SGDLS and CDR2 YYNGEE. Trimming removed 4 bases at V and 0 bases at J, with 14 bases between. CDR3 residues: CASSPLGQSSYEQYF. CDR3 DNA sequence: TGTGCCAGCAGCCCACTCGGACAGAGCTCCTACGAGCAGTACTTC.

The chain combines TRBV5-1 with TRBJ2-3; 11 bases align to TRBD2. The V segment lost 3 bases and the J segment 5 bases; nucleotides outside the gene matches: 5. Germline V gene lookup returns CDR1 SGHRS and CDR2 YFSETQ. The CDR3 totals 15 residues. The CDR3: CASSSTSGIGDTQYF. In nucleotides, the CDR3 is TGCGCCAGCAGCTCGACTAGCGGGATCGGAGATACGCAGTATTTT.

This clonotype was detected a few times. The chain has TRBV25-1 and TRBJ2-5; 7 bases are shared with TRBD2. This CDR3 is built from 12 residues. The germline V gene encodes CDR1 MGHDK and CDR2 SYGVNS. The V gene end was trimmed by 4 bases and the J gene end by 12 bases; junction bases not matched to a gene: 8. CDR3 nucleotide sequence: TGTGCCAGCAGTGTGGCTAGCGGACCTGAGTACTTC. It specifies CASSVASGPEYF.

This chain joins TRBV5-1 and TRBJ2-2; D unresolved. V was cut by 0 bases and J by 4 bases, with 4 bases left in between. The CDR3 spans 13 residues. From germline, CDR1 is SGHRS and CDR2 YFSETQ. CDR3 region: CASSLVPTGELFF. CDR3 sequence (DNA): TGCGCCAGCAGCTTGGTCCCCACCGGGGAGCTGTTTTTT. Complete variable domain (other parts from reference TRBV5-1 and TRBJ2-2): KAGVTQTPRYLIKTRGQQVTLSCSPISGHRSVSWYQQTPGQGLQFLFEYFSETQRNKGNFPGRFSGRQFSNSRSEMNVSTLELGDSALYLCASSLVPTGELFFGEGSRLTVL.

Regarding this clonotype: At one end the junction does not follow the germline gene, possibly because of a read error. This CDR3 is CANSYGQGGYGYTF. The CDR3 bases are TGTGCCAACAGTTACGGCCAGGGCGGCTATGGCTACACCTTC. The chain links TRBV6-6 to TRBJ1-2, with D perhaps matching TRBD1 (5 bases). The CDR3 runs 14 residues. The germline CDR1 and CDR2 sequences are MNHNY and SVGAGI (reference sequence).

CDR3 loop: CASSQDPGGGDIQYF. The DNA of the CDR3 is TGTGCCAGCAGCCAAGATCCGGGAGGAGGTGACATTCAGTACTTC. The V and J genes are TRBV3-1 and TRBJ2-4, with 7 bases identical to TRBD2. The J segment lost 8 bases and the V segment lost 0 bases, leaving 7 bases of the junction unmatched. This CDR3 has 15 residues. CDR1 LGHDT and CDR2 YNNKEL come from the germline V gene (reference sequence).

The chain couples TRBV3-1 to TRBJ2-5; no reliable D call. V gave up 1 base and J gave up 1 base, with 10 bases separating them. Germline lookup yields CDR1 LGHDT and CDR2 YNNKEL (reference sequence). CDR3 length equals 15 residues. Here the CDR3 reads CASSQVQAPQETQYF. In DNA form, the CDR3 reads TGTGCCAGCAGCCAAGTTCAAGCGCCCCAAGAGACCCAGTACTTC.

This clonotype was observed once. The rearrangement links TRBV5-4 to TRBJ2-5; 12 bases align to TRBD2. With 4 bases clipped from V and 3 bases from J, the junction kept 7 bases outside the gene matches. The CDR3 consists of 16 residues. The germline CDR1 and CDR2 sequences are SGHNT and YYREEE (reference sequence). The CDR3 region is CASSRGTSGYEETQYF. The CDR3 DNA follows: TGTGCCAGCAGCCGCGGGACTAGCGGGTATGAAGAGACCCAGTACTTC.

In this sample, this clonotype turned up a few times. J is TRBJ2-3 and V is TRBV12-3 or TRBV12-4; 7 positions agree with TRBD2. With 5 bases clipped from V and 4 bases from J, the junction kept 3 bases outside the gene matches. This CDR3 contains 13 residues. The CDR3 sequence is CASSAGVPDTQYF. The CDR3 DNA sequence: TGTGCCAGCAGTGCGGGAGTCCCAGATACGCAGTATTTT.

This chain uses TRBV6-2 or TRBV6-3 with TRBJ2-7; D unresolved. V dropped 6 bases and J dropped 2 bases, with 5 bases sitting between them. Germline CDR1 is MNHEY and CDR2 is SVGEGT. This CDR3 is built from 11 residues. The CDR3 loop is CASSNTYEQYF. The CDR3 DNA sequence: TGTGCCAGCAGCAATACCTACGAGCAGTACTTC.